The TCR beta chain under discussion was sequenced for a study of beta chain features in type 1 diabetes. The study's findings and limits: VDJ junctions sequenced from type 1 diabetes patients showed fewer insertions and more deletions. Within each of all four CD4+ subsets, Type 1 diabetes patients had TCRB CDR3s that were moderately but significantly shorter.

This clone is a singleton in its sample. Its target is not known. As every portion of the isolated RNA was reverse transcribed, the sequencing read expressed TCRB transcripts. The data were produced by immunoSEQ multiplex PCR, yet TCRdb's version contains in-frame clones alone and is incomplete. The sample has about 27,000 clones, less than 60% seen once. The CDR3 length is 17 residues. The V gene end was trimmed by 5 bases and the J gene end by 1 base; junction bases not matched to a gene: 9. The germline CDR1 and CDR2 sequences are MNHEY and SMNVEV (reference sequence). Specimen: Tregs from blood. This chain joins TRBV27 and TRBJ2-3, with 10 bases identical to TRBD1. The origin of this receptor is a woman younger than 30 with type 1 diabetes. The DNA of the CDR3 is TGTGCCAGCAGTCCACTTCGTGGGACAGGGGGCACAGATACGCAGTATTTT. Translating gives CASSPLRGTGGTDTQYF.